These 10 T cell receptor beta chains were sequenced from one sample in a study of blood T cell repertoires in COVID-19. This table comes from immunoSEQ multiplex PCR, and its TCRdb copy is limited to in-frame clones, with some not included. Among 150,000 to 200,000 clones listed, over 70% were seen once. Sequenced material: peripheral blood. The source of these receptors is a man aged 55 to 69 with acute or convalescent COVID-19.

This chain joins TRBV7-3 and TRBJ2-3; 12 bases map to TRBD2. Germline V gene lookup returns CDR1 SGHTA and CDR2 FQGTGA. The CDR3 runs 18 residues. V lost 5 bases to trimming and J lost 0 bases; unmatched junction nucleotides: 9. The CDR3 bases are TGTGCCAGCAGCCCTTATGGGACTAGCGGGCCTAGCACAGATACGCAGTATTTT. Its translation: CASSPYGTSGPSTDTQYF. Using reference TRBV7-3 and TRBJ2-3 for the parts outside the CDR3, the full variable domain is GAGVSQTPSNKVTEKGKYVELRCDPISGHTALYWYRQSLGQGPEFLIYFQGTGAADDSGLPNDRFFAVRPEGSVSTLKIQRTERGDSAVYLCASSPYGTSGPSTDTQYFGPGTRLTVL.

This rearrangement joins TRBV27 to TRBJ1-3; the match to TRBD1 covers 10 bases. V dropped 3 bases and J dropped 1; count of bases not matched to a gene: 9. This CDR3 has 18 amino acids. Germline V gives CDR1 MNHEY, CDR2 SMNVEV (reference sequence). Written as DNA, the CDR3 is TGTGCCAGCAGTTTGTTCCTGCCGGGACAGGGGTCTGGAAACACCATATATTTT. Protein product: CASSLFLPGQGSGNTIYF.

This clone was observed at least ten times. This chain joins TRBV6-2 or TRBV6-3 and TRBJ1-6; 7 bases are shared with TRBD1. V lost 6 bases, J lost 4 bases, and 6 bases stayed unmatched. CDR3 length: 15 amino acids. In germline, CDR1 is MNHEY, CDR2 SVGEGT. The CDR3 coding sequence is TGTGCCAGCAGCCGGGACAGAAGGTATAATTCACCCCTCCACTTT. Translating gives CASSRDRRYNSPLHF.

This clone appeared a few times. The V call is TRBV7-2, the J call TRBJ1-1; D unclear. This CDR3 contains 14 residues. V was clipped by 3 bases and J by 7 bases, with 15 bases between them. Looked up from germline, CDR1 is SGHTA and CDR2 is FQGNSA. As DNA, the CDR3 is TGTGCCAGCAGCTTCCTGGACTCATTCATTGAAGCTTTCTTT. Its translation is CASSFLDSFIEAFF. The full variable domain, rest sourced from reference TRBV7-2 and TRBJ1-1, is GAGVSQSPSNKVTEKGKDVELRCDPISGHTALYWYRQSLGQGLEFLIYFQGNSAPDKSGLPSDRFSAERTGGSVSTLTIQRTQQEDSAVYLCASSFLDSFIEAFFGQGTRLTVV.

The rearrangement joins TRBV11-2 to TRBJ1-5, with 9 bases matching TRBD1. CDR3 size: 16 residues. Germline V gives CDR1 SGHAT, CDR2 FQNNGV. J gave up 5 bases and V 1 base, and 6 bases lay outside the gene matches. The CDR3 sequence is CASSLAETGGDQPQHF. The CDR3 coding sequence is TGTGCCAGCAGCTTAGCGGAAACAGGGGGCGATCAGCCCCAGCATTTT.

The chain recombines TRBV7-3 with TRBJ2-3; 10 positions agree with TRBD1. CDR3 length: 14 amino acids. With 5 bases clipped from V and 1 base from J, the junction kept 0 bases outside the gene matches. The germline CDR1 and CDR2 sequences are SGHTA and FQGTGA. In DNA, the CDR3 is TGTGCCAGCAGCGGGACAGGGGGCACAGATACGCAGTATTTT. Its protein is CASSGTGGTDTQYF.

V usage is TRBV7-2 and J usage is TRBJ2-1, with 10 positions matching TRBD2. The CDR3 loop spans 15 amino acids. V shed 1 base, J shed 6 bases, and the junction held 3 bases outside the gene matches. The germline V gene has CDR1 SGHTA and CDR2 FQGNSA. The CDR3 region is CASSLVASGGNEQFF. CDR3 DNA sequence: TGTGCCAGCAGCTTAGTGGCTAGCGGGGGCAATGAGCAGTTCTTC.

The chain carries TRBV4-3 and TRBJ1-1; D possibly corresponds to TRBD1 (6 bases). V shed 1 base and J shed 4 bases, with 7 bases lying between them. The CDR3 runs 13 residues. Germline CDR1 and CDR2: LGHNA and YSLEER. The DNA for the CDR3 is TGCGCCAGCAGCCAAGCAGGGGTCACTGAAGCTTTCTTT. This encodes CASSQAGVTEAFF.

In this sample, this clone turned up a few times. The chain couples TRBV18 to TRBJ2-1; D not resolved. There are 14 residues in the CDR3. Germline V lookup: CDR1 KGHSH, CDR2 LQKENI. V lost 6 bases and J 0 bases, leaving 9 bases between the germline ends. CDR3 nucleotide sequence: TGTGCCAGCTCGCGCGTTAGCTCCTACAATGAGCAGTTCTTC. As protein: CASSRVSSYNEQFF.

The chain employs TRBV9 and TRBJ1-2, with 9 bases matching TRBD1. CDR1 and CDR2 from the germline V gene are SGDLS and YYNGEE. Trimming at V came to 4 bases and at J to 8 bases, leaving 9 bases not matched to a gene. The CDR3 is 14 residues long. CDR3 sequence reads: CASSSGQGDEGYTF. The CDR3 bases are TGTGCCAGCAGCTCGGGACAGGGTGATGAAGGCTACACCTTC.